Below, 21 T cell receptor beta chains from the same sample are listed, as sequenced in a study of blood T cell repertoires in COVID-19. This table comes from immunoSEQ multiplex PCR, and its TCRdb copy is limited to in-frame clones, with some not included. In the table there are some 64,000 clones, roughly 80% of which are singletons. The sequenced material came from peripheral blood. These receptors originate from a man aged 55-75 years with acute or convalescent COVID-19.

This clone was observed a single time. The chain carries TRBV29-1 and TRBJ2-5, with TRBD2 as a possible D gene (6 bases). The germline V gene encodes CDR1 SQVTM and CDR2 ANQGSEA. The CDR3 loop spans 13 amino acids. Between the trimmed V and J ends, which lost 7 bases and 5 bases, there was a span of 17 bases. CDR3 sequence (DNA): TGCAGCGCCGAAGGACTACGCGGGGAGACCCAGTACTTC. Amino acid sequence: CSAEGLRGETQYF.

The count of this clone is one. CDR3 sequence (DNA): TGCGCCAGCAGCCTGACTAGCGGTACCTACAATGAGCAGTTCTTC. It specifies CASSLTSGTYNEQFF. The genes are TRBV5-1 and TRBJ2-1; 9 nucleotides line up with TRBD2. The germline gives CDR1 SGHRS, CDR2 YFSETQ. The CDR3 covers 15 residues. V shed 4 bases and J 2 bases; nucleotides not matched to a gene: 4.

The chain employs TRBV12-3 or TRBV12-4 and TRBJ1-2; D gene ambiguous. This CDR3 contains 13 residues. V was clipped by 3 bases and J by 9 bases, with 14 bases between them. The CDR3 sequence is CASSFGEASRYTF. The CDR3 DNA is TGTGCCAGCAGTTTTGGGGAGGCCAGTCGCTACACCTTC.

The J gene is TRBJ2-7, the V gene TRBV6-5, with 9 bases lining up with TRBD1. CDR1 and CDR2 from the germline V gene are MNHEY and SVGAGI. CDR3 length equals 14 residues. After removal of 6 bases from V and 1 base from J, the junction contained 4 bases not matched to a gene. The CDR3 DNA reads TGTGCCAGCAGGCTACAGGGGGCTTCCTACGAGCAGTACTTC. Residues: CASRLQGASYEQYF.

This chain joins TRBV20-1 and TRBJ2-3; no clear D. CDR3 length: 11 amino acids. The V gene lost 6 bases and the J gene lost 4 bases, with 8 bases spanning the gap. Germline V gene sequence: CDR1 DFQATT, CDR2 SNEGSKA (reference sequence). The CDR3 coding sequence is TGCAGTGCCAGACATTCAGATACGCAGTATTTT. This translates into CSARHSDTQYF.

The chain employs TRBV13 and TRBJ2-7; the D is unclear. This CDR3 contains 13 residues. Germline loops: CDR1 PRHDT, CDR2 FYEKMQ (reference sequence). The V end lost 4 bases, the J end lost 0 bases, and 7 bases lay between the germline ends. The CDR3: CASSSTVSYEQYF. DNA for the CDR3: TGTGCCAGCAGCTCCACGGTCTCCTACGAGCAGTACTTC.

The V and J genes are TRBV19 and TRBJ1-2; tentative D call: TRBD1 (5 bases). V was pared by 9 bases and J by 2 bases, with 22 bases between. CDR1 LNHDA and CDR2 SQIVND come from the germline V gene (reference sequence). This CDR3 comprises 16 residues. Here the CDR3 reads CASTLRAGVGNYGYTF. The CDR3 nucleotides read TGTGCCAGCACTCTAAGGGCGGGGGTTGGAAACTATGGCTACACCTTC.

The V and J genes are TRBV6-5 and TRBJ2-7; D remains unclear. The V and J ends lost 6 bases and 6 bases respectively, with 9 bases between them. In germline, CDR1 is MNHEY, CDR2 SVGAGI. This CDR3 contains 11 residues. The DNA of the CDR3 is TGTGCCAGCAGGGGTTCTAGCGAGCAGTACTTC. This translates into CASRGSSEQYF.

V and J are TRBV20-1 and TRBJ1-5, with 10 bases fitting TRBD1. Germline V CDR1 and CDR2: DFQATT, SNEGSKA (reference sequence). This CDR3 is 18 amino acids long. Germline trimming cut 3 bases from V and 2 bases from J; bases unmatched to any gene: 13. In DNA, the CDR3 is TGCAGTGCTAGTTTTGTGGGGACAGGGGTTTTCGGCAATCAGCCCCAGCATTTT. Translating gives CSASFVGTGVFGNQPQHF.

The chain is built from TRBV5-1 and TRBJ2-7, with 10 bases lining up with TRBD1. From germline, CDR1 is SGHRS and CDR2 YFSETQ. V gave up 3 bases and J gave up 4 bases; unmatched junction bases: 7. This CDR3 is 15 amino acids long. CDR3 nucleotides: TGCGCCAGCAGCTCCGGAGGGACAGGGGTTTACGAGCAGTACTTC. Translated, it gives CASSSGGTGVYEQYF.

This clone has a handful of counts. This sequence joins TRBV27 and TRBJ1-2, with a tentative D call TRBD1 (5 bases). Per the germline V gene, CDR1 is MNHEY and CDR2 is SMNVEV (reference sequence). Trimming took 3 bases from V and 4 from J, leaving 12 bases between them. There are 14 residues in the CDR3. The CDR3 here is CASSFSGQGYGYTF. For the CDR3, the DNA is TGTGCCAGCAGTTTTTCCGGGCAGGGCTATGGCTACACCTTC.

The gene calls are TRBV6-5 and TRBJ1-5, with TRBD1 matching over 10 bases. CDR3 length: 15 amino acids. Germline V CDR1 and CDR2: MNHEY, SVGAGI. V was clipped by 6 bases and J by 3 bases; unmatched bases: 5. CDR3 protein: CASSETGGFNQPQHF. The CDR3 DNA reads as TGTGCCAGCAGCGAGACAGGGGGCTTCAATCAGCCCCAGCATTTT.

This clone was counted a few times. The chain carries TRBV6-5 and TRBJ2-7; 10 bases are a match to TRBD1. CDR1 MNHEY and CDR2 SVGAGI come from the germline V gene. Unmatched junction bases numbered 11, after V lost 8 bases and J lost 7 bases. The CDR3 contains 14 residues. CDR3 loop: CASARTGQGGEQYF. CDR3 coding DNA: TGTGCCAGCGCCCGGACCGGACAGGGGGGTGAGCAGTACTTC.

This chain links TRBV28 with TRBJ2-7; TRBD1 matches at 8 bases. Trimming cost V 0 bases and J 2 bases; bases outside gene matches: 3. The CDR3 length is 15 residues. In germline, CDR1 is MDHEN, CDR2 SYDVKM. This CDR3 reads CASSLWTGAPYEQYF. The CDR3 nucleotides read TGTGCCAGCAGTTTATGGACAGGGGCCCCCTACGAGCAGTACTTC.

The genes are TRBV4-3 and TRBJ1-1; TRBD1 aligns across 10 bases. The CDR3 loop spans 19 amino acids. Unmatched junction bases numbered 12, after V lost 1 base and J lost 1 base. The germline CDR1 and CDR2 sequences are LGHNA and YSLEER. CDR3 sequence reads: CASSQVLSGTGARNTEAFF. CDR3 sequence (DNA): TGCGCCAGCAGCCAAGTTTTATCCGGGACAGGGGCTAGGAACACTGAAGCTTTCTTT.

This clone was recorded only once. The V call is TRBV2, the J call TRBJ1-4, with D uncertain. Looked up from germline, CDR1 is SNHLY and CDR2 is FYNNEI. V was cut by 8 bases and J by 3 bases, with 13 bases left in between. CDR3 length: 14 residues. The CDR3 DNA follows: TGTGCCAGCGGCGGGTCTTCGGCTAATGAAAAACTGTTTTTT. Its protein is CASGGSSANEKLFF.

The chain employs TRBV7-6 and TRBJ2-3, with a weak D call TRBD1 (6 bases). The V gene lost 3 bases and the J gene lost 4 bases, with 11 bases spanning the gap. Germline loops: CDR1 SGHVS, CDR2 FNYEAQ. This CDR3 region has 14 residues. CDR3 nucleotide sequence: TGTGCCAGCAGCTTGTGGCAGGGGCCAGATACGCAGTATTTT. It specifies CASSLWQGPDTQYF.

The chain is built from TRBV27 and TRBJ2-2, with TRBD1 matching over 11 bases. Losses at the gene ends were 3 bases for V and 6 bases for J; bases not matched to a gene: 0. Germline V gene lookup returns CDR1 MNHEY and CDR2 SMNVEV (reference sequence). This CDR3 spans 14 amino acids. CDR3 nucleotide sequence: TGTGCCAGCAGTTTGGGACAGGGGGCCGGGGAGCTGTTTTTT. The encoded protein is CASSLGQGAGELFF.

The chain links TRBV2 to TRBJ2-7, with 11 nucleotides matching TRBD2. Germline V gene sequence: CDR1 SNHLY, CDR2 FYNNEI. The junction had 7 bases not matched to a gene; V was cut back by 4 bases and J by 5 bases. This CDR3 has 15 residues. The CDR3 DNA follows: TGTGCCAGCAGTGCAACTAGCGGGAGAATCGACGAGCAGTACTTC. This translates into CASSATSGRIDEQYF. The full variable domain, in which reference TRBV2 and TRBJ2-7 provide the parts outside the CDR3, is EPEVTQTPSHQVTQMGQEVILRCVPISNHLYFYWYRQILGQKVEFLVSFYNNEISEKSEIFDDQFSVERPDGSNFTLKIRSTKLEDSAMYFCASSATSGRIDEQYFGPGTRLTVT.

In DNA form, the CDR3 reads TGTGCCAGCAGCGAAGACAGACAGTACTCCTACGAGCAGTACTTC. This gives the protein CASSEDRQYSYEQYF. This chain uses TRBV7-2 with TRBJ2-7; a weak D match, TRBD1 (5 bases). This CDR3 has 15 residues. The V gene lost 5 bases and the J gene lost 0 bases, with 14 bases spanning the gap. Germline loops: CDR1 SGHTA, CDR2 FQGNSA.

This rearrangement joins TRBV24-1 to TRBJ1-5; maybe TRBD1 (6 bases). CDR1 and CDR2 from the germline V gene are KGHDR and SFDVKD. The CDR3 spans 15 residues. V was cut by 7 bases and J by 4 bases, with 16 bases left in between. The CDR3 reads CATSPGAGSNQPQHF. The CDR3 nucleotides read TGTGCCACCAGCCCAGGGGCTGGATCGAATCAGCCCCAGCATTTT.